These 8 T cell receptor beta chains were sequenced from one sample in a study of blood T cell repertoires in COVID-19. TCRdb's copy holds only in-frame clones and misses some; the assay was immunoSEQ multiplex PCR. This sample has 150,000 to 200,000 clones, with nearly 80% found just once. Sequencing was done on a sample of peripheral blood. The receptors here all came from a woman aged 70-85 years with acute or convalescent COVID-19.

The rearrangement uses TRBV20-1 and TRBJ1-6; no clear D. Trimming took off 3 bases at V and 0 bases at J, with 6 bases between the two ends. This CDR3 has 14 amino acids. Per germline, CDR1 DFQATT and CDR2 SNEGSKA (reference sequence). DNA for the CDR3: TGCAGTGCTAGTCCGAGCTCCTATAATTCACCCCTCCACTTT. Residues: CSASPSSYNSPLHF.

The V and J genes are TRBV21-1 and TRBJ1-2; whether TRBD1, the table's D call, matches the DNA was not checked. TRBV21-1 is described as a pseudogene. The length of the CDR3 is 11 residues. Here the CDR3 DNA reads TGTGCCAGCAGCTCCCAGGGGATTGGCGCCTTC. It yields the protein CASSSQGIGAF.

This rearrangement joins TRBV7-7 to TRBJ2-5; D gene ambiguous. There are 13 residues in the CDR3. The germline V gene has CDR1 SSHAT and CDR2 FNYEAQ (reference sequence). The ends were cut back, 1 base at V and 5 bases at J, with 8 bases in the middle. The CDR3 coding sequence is TGTGCCAGCAGCTTAGACCCCCGGGAGACCCAGTACTTC. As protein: CASSLDPRETQYF.

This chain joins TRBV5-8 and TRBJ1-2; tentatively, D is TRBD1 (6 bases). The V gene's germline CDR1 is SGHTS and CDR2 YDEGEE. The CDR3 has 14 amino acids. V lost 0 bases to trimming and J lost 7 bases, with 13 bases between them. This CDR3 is CASSLEQGYAGYTF. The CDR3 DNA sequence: TGTGCCAGCAGCTTGGAGCAGGGGTATGCTGGCTACACCTTC.

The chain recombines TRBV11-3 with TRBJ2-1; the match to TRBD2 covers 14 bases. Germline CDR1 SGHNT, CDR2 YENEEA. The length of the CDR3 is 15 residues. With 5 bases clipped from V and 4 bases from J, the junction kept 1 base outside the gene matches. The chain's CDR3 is CASSRTSGRYNEQFF. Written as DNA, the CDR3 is TGTGCCAGCAGCCGGACTAGCGGGAGGTACAATGAGCAGTTCTTC.

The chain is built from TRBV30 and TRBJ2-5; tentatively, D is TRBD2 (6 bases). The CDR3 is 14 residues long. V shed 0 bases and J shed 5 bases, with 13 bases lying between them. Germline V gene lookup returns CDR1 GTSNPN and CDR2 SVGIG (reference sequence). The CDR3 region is CAWSVSPGVETQYF. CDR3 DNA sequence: TGTGCCTGGAGTGTGTCCCCGGGAGTGGAGACCCAGTACTTC.

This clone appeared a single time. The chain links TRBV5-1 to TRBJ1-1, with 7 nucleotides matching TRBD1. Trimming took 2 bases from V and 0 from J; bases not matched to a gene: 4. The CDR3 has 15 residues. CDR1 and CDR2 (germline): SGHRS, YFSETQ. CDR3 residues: CASSFGTDMNTEAFF. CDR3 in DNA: TGCGCCAGCAGCTTTGGGACAGATATGAACACTGAAGCTTTCTTT.

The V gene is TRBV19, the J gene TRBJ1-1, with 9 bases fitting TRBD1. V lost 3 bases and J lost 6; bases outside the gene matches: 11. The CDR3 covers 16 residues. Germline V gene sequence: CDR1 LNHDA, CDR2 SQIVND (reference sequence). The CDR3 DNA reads TGTGCCAGTAGTATGTTTGGGACAGGGAACCGTGCTGAAGCTTTCTTT. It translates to CASSMFGTGNRAEAFF.